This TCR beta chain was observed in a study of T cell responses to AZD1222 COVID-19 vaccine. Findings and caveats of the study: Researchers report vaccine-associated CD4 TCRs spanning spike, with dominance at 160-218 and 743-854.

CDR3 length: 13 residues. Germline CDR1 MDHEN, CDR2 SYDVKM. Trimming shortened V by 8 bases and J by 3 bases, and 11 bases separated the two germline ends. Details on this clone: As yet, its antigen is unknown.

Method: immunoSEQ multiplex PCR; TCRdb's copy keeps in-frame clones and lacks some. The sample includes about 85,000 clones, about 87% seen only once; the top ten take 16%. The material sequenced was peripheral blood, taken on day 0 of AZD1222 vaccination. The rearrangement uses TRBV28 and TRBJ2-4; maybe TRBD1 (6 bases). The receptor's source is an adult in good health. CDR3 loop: CASFTGYKNIQYF. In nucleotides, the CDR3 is TGTGCCAGCTTTACAGGGTACAAAAACATTCAGTACTTC.